This is a list of T cell receptor beta chains from one sample in a study of blood T cell repertoires in COVID-19. Clones were sequenced by immunoSEQ multiplex PCR, and TCRdb holds only the in-frame ones, with some missing. Among nearly 250,000 clones, about 89% were seen once, and the ten largest hold about 1.7%. Sequencing was done on a sample of peripheral blood. Every receptor here comes from a woman aged 60-75 years who had recovered from COVID-19. Both conserved end residues are part of each CDR3. Each record gives: D gene, V gene, clone size, J gene, CDR3 protein, CDR3 DNA. The D gene is left open where the match is weak. Size values are once, few and many counts, or a class for expanded clones, and some rows have none.

>TRBD1|TRBV6-5|NA|TRBJ2-7
CASRPSGQGRYEQYF
TGTGCCAGCAGACCCTCGGGACAGGGCCGGTACGAGCAGTACTTC
>TRBD1|TRBV9|once|TRBJ1-6
CASSVDRGGNSPLHF
TGTGCCAGCAGCGTCGACAGGGGTGGCAATTCACCCCTCCACTTT
>NA|TRBV5-1|NA|TRBJ1-1
CASSLFPGNTEAFF
TGCGCCAGCAGCTTGTTTCCAGGGAACACTGAAGCTTTCTTT
>TRBD1|TRBV10-2|NA|TRBJ2-1
CASSSRDRGNNEQFF
TGCGCCAGCAGTTCACGGGACAGGGGGAACAATGAGCAGTTCTTC
>TRBD1|TRBV2|NA|TRBJ1-2
CASRTGTGVGYTF
TGTGCCAGCAGAACCGGGACAGGGGTCGGCTACACCTTC
>TRBD2|TRBV5-1|NA|TRBJ2-1
CASSRPLAGGRDEQFF
TGCGCCAGCAGCCGACCCCTAGCGGGGGGGCGCGATGAGCAGTTCTTC
>TRBD1|TRBV5-1|once|TRBJ1-2
CASSLGGTVENTF
TGCGCCAGCAGCTTGGGTGGGACAGTGGAGAACACCTTC
>NA|TRBV19|NA|TRBJ2-2
CASRTGTISSGELFF
TGTGCCAGTAGGACCGGGACAATCTCATCCGGGGAGCTGTTTTTT
>NA|TRBV9|NA|TRBJ2-2
CASSVLQGSTGELFF
TGTGCCAGCAGCGTACTTCAGGGGTCCACCGGGGAGCTGTTTTTT
>NA|TRBV5-1|NA|TRBJ1-4
CASSLVAGSNEKLFF
TGCGCCAGCAGCTTGGTGGCAGGGTCTAATGAAAAACTGTTTTTT
>TRBD2|TRBV3-1/TRBV3-2|once|TRBJ2-3
CASSPRAGGTDTQYF
TGTGCCAGCAGCCCCAGAGCGGGGGGCACAGATACGCAGTATTTT
>TRBD1|TRBV9|NA|TRBJ2-7
CASSPDRGFYEQYF
TGTGCCAGCAGCCCCGACAGGGGGTTCTACGAGCAGTACTTC
>TRBD1|TRBV5-1|NA|TRBJ1-6
CASSSGTGTGVNSPLHF
TGCGCCAGCAGCTCCGGGACCGGGACAGGGGTCAATTCACCCCTCCACTTT
>NA|TRBV5-1|once|TRBJ1-2
CASTSLTGAYGYTF
TGCGCCAGCACGTCCCTAACAGGAGCCTATGGCTACACCTTC
>NA|TRBV27|NA|TRBJ1-5
CASRPIGDSNQPQHF
TGTGCCAGCAGACCAATAGGGGATAGCAATCAGCCCCAGCATTTT
>TRBD2|TRBV3-1/TRBV3-2|NA|TRBJ2-2
CASSQDGGANTGELFF
TGTGCCAGCAGCCAAGACGGGGGGGCGAACACCGGGGAGCTGTTTTTT
>TRBD1|TRBV15|NA|TRBJ1-4
CATSPPGQGASNEKLFF
TGTGCCACCAGTCCGCCAGGACAGGGGGCGTCTAATGAAAAACTGTTTTTT
>TRBD2|TRBV6-5|NA|TRBJ2-5
CASSYEASGGQETQYF
TGTGCCAGCAGTTATGAGGCTAGCGGGGGTCAAGAGACCCAGTACTTC
>NA|TRBV7-2|NA|TRBJ1-6
CASSLMRSQSVPLHF
TGTGCCAGCAGCTTAATGAGGTCCCAGTCAGTGCCCCTCCACTTT
>TRBD1|TRBV3-1/TRBV3-2|NA|TRBJ1-1
CASSQVPRGYLEAFF
TGTGCCAGCAGCCAAGTGCCCAGGGGGTATCTTGAAGCTTTCTTT
>TRBD1|TRBV7-2|NA|TRBJ1-1
CASSLIRVGQGFNTEAFF
TGTGCCAGCAGCCTTATTAGGGTGGGACAGGGGTTCAACACTGAAGCTTTCTTT
>TRBD2|TRBV7-2|NA|TRBJ2-1
CASSSRRGGEQFF
TGTGCCAGCAGCTCCCGGCGGGGGGGCGAGCAGTTCTTC
>NA|TRBV28|NA|TRBJ1-4
CASRRGNEKLFF
TGTGCCAGCAGACGGGGTAATGAAAAACTGTTTTTT
>NA|TRBV10-2|NA|TRBJ1-1
CASSESRGIEAFF
TGCGCCAGCAGTGAGTCTCGAGGGATTGAAGCTTTCTTT
>TRBD2|TRBV7-6|NA|TRBJ2-6
CASSLEVGRAGANVLTF
TGTGCCAGCAGCTTAGAAGTGGGGAGGGCCGGGGCCAACGTCCTGACTTTC
>TRBD1|TRBV9|NA|TRBJ2-6
CASSVAGQGFHLPGANVLTF
TGTGCCAGCAGCGTAGCGGGACAGGGGTTTCATCTTCCCGGGGCCAACGTCCTGACTTTC
>NA|TRBV7-9|NA|TRBJ1-2
CASSFKGGESYGYTF
TGTGCCAGCAGCTTTAAGGGAGGGGAAAGCTATGGCTACACCTTC
>TRBD2|TRBV27|NA|TRBJ2-3
CASSPVPTSGGSDTQYF
TGTGCCAGCAGTCCAGTACCAACTAGCGGGGGGTCGGATACGCAGTATTTT
>NA|TRBV2|NA|TRBJ1-2
CASRGTGTNYGYTF
TGTGCCAGCAGAGGAACAGGGACAAATTATGGCTACACCTTC
>NA|TRBV4-2|NA|TRBJ2-7
CASSQIGDTYEQYF
TGTGCCAGCAGCCAAATAGGGGACACCTACGAGCAGTACTTC
>TRBD1|TRBV10-3|once|TRBJ1-5
CAIREDRGNQPQHF
TGTGCCATCAGGGAGGACAGGGGGAATCAGCCCCAGCATTTT
>NA|TRBV7-8|NA|TRBJ1-1
CASSLAPQGMNTEAFF
TGTGCCAGCAGCTTAGCCCCGCAGGGTATGAACACTGAAGCTTTCTTT
>TRBD1|TRBV5-1|NA|TRBJ2-1
CASSVATTGFNEQFF
TGCGCCAGCAGCGTCGCTACGACAGGGTTCAATGAGCAGTTCTTC